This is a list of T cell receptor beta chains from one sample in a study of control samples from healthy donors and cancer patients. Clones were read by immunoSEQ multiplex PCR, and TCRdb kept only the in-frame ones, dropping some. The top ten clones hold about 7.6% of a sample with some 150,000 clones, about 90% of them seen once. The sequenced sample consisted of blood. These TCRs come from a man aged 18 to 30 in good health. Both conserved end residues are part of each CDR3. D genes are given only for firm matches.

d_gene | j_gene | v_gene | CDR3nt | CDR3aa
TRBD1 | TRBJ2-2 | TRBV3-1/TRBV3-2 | TGTGCCAGCAGCCAAGGGATGTATGAGACAGGGGAAGGCGGGGAGCTGTTTTTT | CASSQGMYETGEGGELFF
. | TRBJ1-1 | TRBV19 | TGTGCCAGTACCATGGGACAGAACACTGAAGCTTTCTTT | CASTMGQNTEAFF
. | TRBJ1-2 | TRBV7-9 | TGTGCCAGCAGCTTAGCCGACAGTAACTATGGCTACACCTTC | CASSLADSNYGYTF
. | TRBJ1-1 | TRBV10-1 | TGCGCCAGCAGTAACGGAAACACTGAAGCTTTCTTT | CASSNGNTEAFF
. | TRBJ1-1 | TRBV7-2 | TGTGCCAGCAGCTTAGTGGGATTAGGTGGGACTTCGAACACTGAAGCTTTCTTT | CASSLVGLGGTSNTEAFF
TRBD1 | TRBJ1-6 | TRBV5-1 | TGCGCCAGCAGCGCGACAGGGGGCGCAGGATATAATTCACCCCTCCACTTT | CASSATGGAGYNSPLHF
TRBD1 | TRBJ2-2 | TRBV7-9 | TGTGCCAGCAGCTTACGAAGGGGGCAGACCGCCGGGGAGCTGTTTTTT | CASSLRRGQTAGELFF
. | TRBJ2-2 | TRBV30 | TGTGCCTCGGAAAGGGTACAGGCCCCGGCGAACACCGGGGAGCTGTTTTTT | CASERVQAPANTGELFF
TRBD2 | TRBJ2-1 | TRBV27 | TGTGCCAGCAGTTCCCAAGCGGGGGGGTTTGATGAGCAGTTCTTC | CASSSQAGGFDEQFF
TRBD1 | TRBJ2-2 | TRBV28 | TGTGCCAGCAGTTTAACCCCCCTAACAGGGGGAACCGGGGAGCTGTTTTTT | CASSLTPLTGGTGELFF